A single sample is the source of the 3 T cell receptor beta chains below, sequenced in a study of OX40 agonist ivuxolimab in advanced cancers. Repertoires were generated with immunoSEQ multiplex PCR, while TCRdb's copy carries only in-frame clones and drops some. The data contain 50,000 to 75,000 clones, roughly 89% of them singletons. Sequenced here: CD4+ or CD8+ T cells sorted from blood, sampled in a trial of the OX40 agonist ivuxolimab. These receptors originate from an adult with an advanced solid tumor such as melanoma, head and neck, liver or kidney cancer.

The chain combines TRBV5-4 with TRBJ2-5; TRBD2 matches 10 bases. Germline V gene lookup returns CDR1 SGHNT and CDR2 YYREEE (reference sequence). The CDR3 contains 15 residues. V trimming: 4 bases; J trimming: 0 bases; junction bases outside the gene matches: 3. The DNA for the CDR3 is TGTGCCAGCAGCGGGACTAGCGAGTACCAAGAGACCCAGTACTTC. This sequence encodes CASSGTSEYQETQYF.

The chain uses TRBV6-1 and TRBJ1-1; possibly TRBD1 for D (5 bases). Germline CDR1 and CDR2: MNHNS and SASEGT. V was cut by 4 bases and J by 4 bases, with 22 bases left in between. The CDR3 sequence is 17 residues long. CDR3 residues: CASSGGRDGFRGTEAFF. As DNA, the CDR3 is TGTGCCAGCAGTGGGGGCCGGGACGGCTTTCGTGGCACTGAAGCTTTCTTT.

This chain joins TRBV6-1 and TRBJ1-5; TRBD1 aligns across 7 bases. Per the germline V gene, CDR1 is MNHNS and CDR2 is SASEGT. The trim removed 7 bases at V and 0 bases at J, leaving 3 bases unmatched. The CDR3 is 14 residues long. This CDR3 is CASKTGNSNQPQHF. CDR3 coding DNA: TGTGCCAGCAAGACAGGGAATAGCAATCAGCCCCAGCATTTT.